This is a list of T cell receptor beta chains from one sample in a study of blood T cells in healthy people across ages. One entry per CDR3 protein, called by TCRdb with MiXCR from the 5' RACE reads. The sample gives some 940,000 distinct CDR3 sequences, under 35% of which show up once; about 9.4% is in the top ten. The data were also submitted as part of a second study, on T cells of mothers and their children.

Sequences were obtained from blood. The receptors were gathered from a woman aged 35 to 49 in good health. Both conserved end residues are part of each CDR3. The order of the fields is CDR3 protein, CDR3 length, V gene.

CDR3 protein: CASRSGHRSADTQYF
CDR3 length: 15
V gene: TRBV4-3

CDR3 protein: CASNDRDNSPLHF
CDR3 length: 13
V gene: TRBV25-1

CDR3 protein: CSVEDLQGTDEQYF
CDR3 length: 14
V gene: TRBV29-1

CDR3 protein: CASSEARVGEAFF
CDR3 length: 13
V gene: TRBV2

CDR3 protein: CASLVSGSGPSYNEQFF
CDR3 length: 17
V gene: TRBV12-5

CDR3 protein: CTSSSTGTGTNEQYF
CDR3 length: 15
V gene: TRBV28

CDR3 protein: CASSLQGMGSPLHF
CDR3 length: 14
V gene: TRBV27

CDR3 protein: CSARFPPDYNEQFF
CDR3 length: 14
V gene: TRBV20-1

CDR3 protein: CASSPKRRQSTDTQYF
CDR3 length: 16
V gene: TRBV6-1

CDR3 protein: CASSVNRRWTEAFF
CDR3 length: 14
V gene: TRBV2

CDR3 protein: CASSESLGRDSADTQYF
CDR3 length: 17
V gene: TRBV2

CDR3 protein: CASSLNSPRLAGINEQFF
CDR3 length: 18
V gene: TRBV7-2

CDR3 protein: CSARPSGGAPQYEQYF
CDR3 length: 16
V gene: TRBV20-1

CDR3 protein: CASSSRAGTRPYNEQFF
CDR3 length: 17
V gene: TRBV12-3/TRBV12-4

CDR3 protein: CASSREQGPYSPLHF
CDR3 length: 15
V gene: TRBV7-2

CDR3 protein: CATRSSHLTGPTYNEQFF
CDR3 length: 18
V gene: TRBV24-1

CDR3 protein: CASSPLAGGSTYNEQYF
CDR3 length: 17
V gene: TRBV7-6

CDR3 protein: CASSAGSGQGTDTRYF
CDR3 length: 16
V gene: TRBV10-3

CDR3 protein: CSARTGQGRQETQYF
CDR3 length: 15
V gene: TRBV20-1

CDR3 protein: CSASAGNSPRHF
CDR3 length: 12
V gene: TRBV20-1

CDR3 protein: CASSPVPLSFYGYTF
CDR3 length: 15
V gene: TRBV4-1

CDR3 protein: CSVAGQGTPAFF
CDR3 length: 12
V gene: TRBV29-1

CDR3 protein: CASSADRRLQYF
CDR3 length: 12
V gene: TRBV7-3

CDR3 protein: CASSPLTARLAGHNEQFF
CDR3 length: 18
V gene: TRBV12-3/TRBV12-4

CDR3 protein: CASSVAPQEQYF
CDR3 length: 12
V gene: TRBV5-5

CDR3 protein: CASSQILQTTEAFF
CDR3 length: 14
V gene: TRBV4-1

CDR3 protein: CASRAGGNEQFF
CDR3 length: 12
V gene: TRBV6-6

CDR3 protein: CASSPFSTGRAEAFF
CDR3 length: 15
V gene: TRBV2

CDR3 protein: CASSRGLIQDSGANVLTF
CDR3 length: 18
V gene: TRBV7-9

CDR3 protein: CASRRDGGLRGAFF
CDR3 length: 14
V gene: TRBV5-1

CDR3 protein: CAGSQDRINSPLHF
CDR3 length: 14
V gene: TRBV14

CDR3 protein: CASSSWGEQYF
CDR3 length: 11
V gene: TRBV12-3/TRBV12-4